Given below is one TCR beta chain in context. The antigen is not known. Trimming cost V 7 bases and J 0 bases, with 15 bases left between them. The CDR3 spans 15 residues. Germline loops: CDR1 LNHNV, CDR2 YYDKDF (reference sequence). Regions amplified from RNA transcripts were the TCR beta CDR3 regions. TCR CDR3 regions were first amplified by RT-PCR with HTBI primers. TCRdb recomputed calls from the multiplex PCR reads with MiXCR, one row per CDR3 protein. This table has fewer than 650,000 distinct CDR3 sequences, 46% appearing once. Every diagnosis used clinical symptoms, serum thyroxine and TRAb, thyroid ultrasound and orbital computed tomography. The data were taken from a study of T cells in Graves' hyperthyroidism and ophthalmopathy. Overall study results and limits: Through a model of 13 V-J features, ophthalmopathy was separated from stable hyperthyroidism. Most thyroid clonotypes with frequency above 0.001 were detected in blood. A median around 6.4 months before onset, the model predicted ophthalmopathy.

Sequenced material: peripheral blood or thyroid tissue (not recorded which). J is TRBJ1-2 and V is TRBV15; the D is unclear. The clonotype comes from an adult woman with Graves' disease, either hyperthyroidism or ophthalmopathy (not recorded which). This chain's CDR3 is CATTTRWGANYGYTF. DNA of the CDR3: TGTGCCACCACCACAAGGTGGGGAGCTAACTATGGCTACACCTTC.